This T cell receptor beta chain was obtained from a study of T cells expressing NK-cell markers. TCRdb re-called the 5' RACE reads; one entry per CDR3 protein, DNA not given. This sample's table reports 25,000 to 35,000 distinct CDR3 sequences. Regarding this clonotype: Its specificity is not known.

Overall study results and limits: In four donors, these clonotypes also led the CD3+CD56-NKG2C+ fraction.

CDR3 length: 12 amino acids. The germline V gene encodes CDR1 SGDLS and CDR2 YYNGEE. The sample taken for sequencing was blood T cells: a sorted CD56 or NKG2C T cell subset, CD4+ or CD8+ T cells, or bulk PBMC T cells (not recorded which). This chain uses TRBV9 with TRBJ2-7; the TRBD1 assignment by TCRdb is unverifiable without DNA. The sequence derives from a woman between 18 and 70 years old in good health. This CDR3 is CASGPGAYEQYF.